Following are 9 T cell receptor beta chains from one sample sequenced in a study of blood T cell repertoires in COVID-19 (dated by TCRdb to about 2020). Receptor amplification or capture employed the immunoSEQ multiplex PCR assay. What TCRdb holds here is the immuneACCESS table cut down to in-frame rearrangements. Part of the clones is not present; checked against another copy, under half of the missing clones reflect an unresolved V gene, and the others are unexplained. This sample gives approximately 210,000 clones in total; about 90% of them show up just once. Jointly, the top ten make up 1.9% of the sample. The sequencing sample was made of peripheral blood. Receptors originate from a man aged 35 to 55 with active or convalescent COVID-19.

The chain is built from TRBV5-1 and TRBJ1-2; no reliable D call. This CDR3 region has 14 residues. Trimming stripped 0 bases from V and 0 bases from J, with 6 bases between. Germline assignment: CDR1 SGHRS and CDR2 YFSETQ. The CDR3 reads CASSLGEPNYGYTF. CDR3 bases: TGCGCCAGCAGCTTGGGGGAGCCTAACTATGGCTACACCTTC.

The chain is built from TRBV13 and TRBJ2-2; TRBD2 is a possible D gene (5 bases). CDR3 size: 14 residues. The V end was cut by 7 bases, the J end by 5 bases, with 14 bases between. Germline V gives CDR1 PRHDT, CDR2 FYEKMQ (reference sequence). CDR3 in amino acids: CASTDRPGTGELFF. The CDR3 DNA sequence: TGTGCCAGCACCGATCGTCCGGGGACCGGGGAGCTGTTTTTT. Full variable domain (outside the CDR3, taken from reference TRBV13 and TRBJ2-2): AAGVIQSPRHLIKEKRETATLKCYPIPRHDTVYWYQQGPGQDPQFLISFYEKMQSDKGSIPDRFSAQQFSDYHSELNMSSLELGDSALYFCASTDRPGTGELFFGEGSRLTVL.

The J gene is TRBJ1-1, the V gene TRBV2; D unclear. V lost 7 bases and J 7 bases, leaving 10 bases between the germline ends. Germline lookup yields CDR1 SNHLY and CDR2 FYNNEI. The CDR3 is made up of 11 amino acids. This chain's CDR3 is CASTRHGEAFF. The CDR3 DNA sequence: TGTGCCAGCACGCGACATGGTGAAGCTTTCTTT.

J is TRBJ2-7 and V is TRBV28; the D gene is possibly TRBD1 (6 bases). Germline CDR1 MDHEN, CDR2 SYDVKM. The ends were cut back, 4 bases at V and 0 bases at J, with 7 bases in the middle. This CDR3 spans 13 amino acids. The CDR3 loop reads CASSWTASYEQYF. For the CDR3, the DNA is TGTGCCAGCAGTTGGACAGCCTCCTACGAGCAGTACTTC. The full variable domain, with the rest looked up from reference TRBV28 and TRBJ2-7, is DVKVTQSSRYLVKRTGEKVFLECVQDMDHENMFWYRQDPGLGLRLIYFSYDVKMKEKGDIPEGYSVSREKKERFSLILESASTNQTSMYLCASSWTASYEQYFGPGTRLTVT.

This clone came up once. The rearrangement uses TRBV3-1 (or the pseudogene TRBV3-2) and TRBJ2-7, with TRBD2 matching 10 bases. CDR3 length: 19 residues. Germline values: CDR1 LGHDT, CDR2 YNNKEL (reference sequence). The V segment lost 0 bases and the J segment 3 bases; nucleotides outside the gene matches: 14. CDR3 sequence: CASSQDFGAVLAGDYEQYF. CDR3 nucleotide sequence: TGTGCCAGCAGCCAAGACTTCGGTGCCGTTCTAGCGGGAGACTACGAGCAGTACTTC.

In DNA, the CDR3 is TGTGCCAGTAGTTTGTCGGACAGGGCCGGAAACACCATATATTTT. It specifies CASSLSDRAGNTIYF. The chain has TRBV19 and TRBJ1-3; 8 positions match TRBD1. V lost 5 bases, J lost 4 bases, and 7 bases stayed unmatched. The CDR3 length is 15 residues. Per the germline V gene, CDR1 is LNHDA and CDR2 is SQIVND (reference sequence).

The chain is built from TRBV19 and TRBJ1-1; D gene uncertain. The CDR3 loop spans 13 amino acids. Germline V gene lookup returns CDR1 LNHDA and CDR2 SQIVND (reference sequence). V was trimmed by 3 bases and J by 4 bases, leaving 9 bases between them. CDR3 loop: CASSIPPRTEAFF. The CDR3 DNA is TGTGCCAGTAGTATCCCTCCCCGCACTGAAGCTTTCTTT. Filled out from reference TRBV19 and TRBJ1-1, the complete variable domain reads DGGITQSPKYLFRKEGQNVTLSCEQNLNHDAMYWYRQDPGQGLRLIYYSQIVNDFQKGDIAEGYSVSREKKESFPLTVTSAQKNPTAFYLCASSIPPRTEAFFGQGTRLTVV.

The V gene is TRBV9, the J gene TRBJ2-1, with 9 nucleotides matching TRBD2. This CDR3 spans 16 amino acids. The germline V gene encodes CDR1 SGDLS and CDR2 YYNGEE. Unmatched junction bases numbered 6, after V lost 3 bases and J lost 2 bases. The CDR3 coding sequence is TGTGCCAGCAGCGCTCTTTTAGCGGGAGCCTACAATGAGCAGTTCTTC. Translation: CASSALLAGAYNEQFF.

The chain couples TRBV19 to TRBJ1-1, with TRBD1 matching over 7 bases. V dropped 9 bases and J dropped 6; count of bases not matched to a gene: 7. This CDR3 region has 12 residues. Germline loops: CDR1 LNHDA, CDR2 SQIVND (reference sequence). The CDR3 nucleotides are TGTGCCAGCCGGACAGGAGGGGCTGAAGCTTTCTTT. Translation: CASRTGGAEAFF. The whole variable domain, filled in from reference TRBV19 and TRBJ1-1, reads DGGITQSPKYLFRKEGQNVTLSCEQNLNHDAMYWYRQDPGQGLRLIYYSQIVNDFQKGDIAEGYSVSREKKESFPLTVTSAQKNPTAFYLCASRTGGAEAFFGQGTRLTVV.